The entry below describes one TCR beta chain. CDR1 MGHRA and CDR2 YSYEKL come from the germline V gene. The CDR3 sequence is 14 residues long. V lost 1 base and J lost 4, with 8 bases in between. Original processing notes: Researchers report that nucleated cell counts were estimated from reference gene primer amplification. Here immunoSEQ multiplex PCR was the method, and the copy in TCRdb shows in-frame clones only, minus some. V and J calls and clone size come straight from that table; D and trimming were deduced from the DNA. Seen here are around 200,000 clones, 88% observed once, and the top ten hold around 1.2%. The entry originates in a study of blood T cell repertoires in COVID-19. The overall study: The United States, Italy and Spain provided the acute and convalescent COVID-19 samples. Sources were T cells, B-cell-depleted T cells, or PBMCs; the material itself was cDNA or gDNA.

The clonotype comes from a man younger than 45 with acute or convalescent COVID-19. Sequenced input: peripheral blood. The chain joins TRBV4-1 to TRBJ1-5; D gene ambiguous. CDR3 sequence (DNA): TGCGCCAGCAGCCAAGTAAAGCTAAATCAGCCCCAGCATTTT. It codes for CASSQVKLNQPQHF.